One and the same sample provided the 17 T cell receptor beta chains below, sequenced in a study of shared clonotypes between healthy human individuals. Naivety among CD8 cells was defined by CD45RO negativity and positive CCR7 selection, thereby excluding terminally differentiated effector memory CD45RA+ cells. Data came from immunoSEQ multiplex PCR; TCRdb stores just in-frame clones and leaves some out. Of 800,000 or so clones listed, around 96% are singletons. The sequenced material came from naive CD8+ T cells sorted from blood. The receptor set was obtained from a young man in good health.

The J gene is TRBJ2-1, the V gene TRBV25-1, with 9 bases lining up with TRBD1. The CDR3 is made up of 13 amino acids. Unmatched junction bases numbered 2, after V lost 5 bases and J lost 6 bases. The germline V gene encodes CDR1 MGHDK and CDR2 SYGVNS. For the CDR3, the DNA is TGTGCCAGCAGTTGGACAGGGGCCAATGAGCAGTTCTTC. This encodes CASSWTGANEQFF.

In nucleotides, the CDR3 is TGTGCCAGCAGTCCGTGGACTAGCAGCACAGATACGCAGTATTTT. It codes for CASSPWTSSTDTQYF. The V call is TRBV27, the J call TRBJ2-3; 8 bases align to TRBD2. Germline V lookup: CDR1 MNHEY, CDR2 SMNVEV (reference sequence). The CDR3 totals 15 residues. The ends lost 5 bases at V and 0 bases at J; junction bases unmatched: 4.

The V call is TRBV27, the J call TRBJ2-7, with 12 bases lining up with TRBD2. CDR1 MNHEY and CDR2 SMNVEV come from the germline V gene (reference sequence). V lost 3 bases to trimming and J lost 0 bases; unmatched junction nucleotides: 3. The CDR3 runs 16 residues. The CDR3 reads CASSLGTSGHSYEQYF. The CDR3, as DNA: TGTGCCAGCAGTTTGGGGACTAGCGGGCACTCCTACGAGCAGTACTTC.

This sequence joins TRBV7-9 and TRBJ2-7, with no clear D. With 1 base removed from V and 6 bases from J, the gap between germline ends came to 13 bases. The germline V gene has CDR1 SEHNR and CDR2 FQNEAQ (reference sequence). The CDR3 is 14 amino acids. The CDR3 coding sequence is TGTGCCAGCAGCTTAGACCCAAACCACCGCGAGCAGTACTTC. Translating gives CASSLDPNHREQYF.

CDR3 loop: CSVGLADSTSTDTQYF. The CDR3 DNA reads as TGCAGCGTTGGTCTAGCGGATTCAACTAGCACAGATACGCAGTATTTT. The V call is TRBV29-1, the J call TRBJ2-3; 7 bases align to TRBD2. Trimming removed 4 bases from V and 0 bases from J; junction bases left unmatched: 10. CDR1 and CDR2 from the germline V gene are SQVTM and ANQGSEA. The length of the CDR3 is 16 residues.

The chain links TRBV9 to TRBJ2-7; D remains ambiguous. CDR1 and CDR2 (germline): SGDLS, YYNGEE. The CDR3 spans 14 residues. V dropped 0 bases and J dropped 2 bases, with 9 bases sitting between them. The CDR3 sequence is CASSVGVSPYEQYF. CDR3 sequence (DNA): TGTGCCAGCAGCGTAGGGGTCAGTCCCTACGAGCAGTACTTC.

This sequence joins TRBV11-2 and TRBJ2-7, with a weak D call TRBD1 (6 bases). The length of the CDR3 is 13 residues. Trimming took 4 bases from V and 2 from J, leaving 9 bases between them. Germline-derived CDR1 and CDR2 are SGHAT and FQNNGV. The CDR3, as DNA: TGTGCCAGCAGCTCGGACAGAGCCTACGAGCAGTACTTC. Translating gives CASSSDRAYEQYF.

This chain uses TRBV7-6 with TRBJ2-3; TRBD2 aligns across 8 bases. This CDR3 contains 16 residues. Trimming took 5 bases from V and 4 from J; bases not matched to a gene: 11. Germline assignment: CDR1 SGHVS and CDR2 FNYEAQ. The CDR3 is CASSGRPGLGADTQYF. CDR3 DNA: TGTGCCAGCAGCGGCCGACCGGGACTAGGGGCAGATACGCAGTATTTT.

The chain combines TRBV10-2 with TRBJ2-3, with D possibly being TRBD1 (6 bases). The germline V and J ends were trimmed by 6 bases and 1 base, with 14 bases remaining between them. The CDR3 has 15 amino acids. The germline V gene has CDR1 WSHSY and CDR2 SAAADI. CDR3 bases: TGCGCCAGCAGCCCGGACGCAGGGGGCACAGATACGCAGTATTTT. Translation: CASSPDAGGTDTQYF.

The rearrangement uses TRBV11-2 and TRBJ1-2; 9 nucleotides align to TRBD1. Per germline, CDR1 SGHAT and CDR2 FQNNGV. The J segment lost 0 bases and the V segment lost 0 bases, leaving 11 bases of the junction unmatched. The CDR3 is 19 residues long. As DNA, the CDR3 is TGTGCCAGCAGCTTAGATGTTGGGACAGGGAAAGGGACTAACTATGGCTACACCTTC. This sequence encodes CASSLDVGTGKGTNYGYTF.

Turning to this clone: At the DNA level, this CDR3 is encoded by other sequences in the same sample as well. This rearrangement joins TRBV7-9 to TRBJ1-1; TRBD1 might be the D (6 bases). The CDR3 loop spans 12 amino acids. The V and J ends lost 5 bases and 5 bases respectively, with 9 bases between them. The germline V gene encodes CDR1 SEHNR and CDR2 FQNEAQ (reference sequence). CDR3 in DNA: TGTGCCAGCAGCCCAGGGGTAACTGAAGCTTTCTTT. It translates to CASSPGVTEAFF.

CDR3: CSVEDPGTGGAETQYF. The CDR3, as DNA: TGCAGCGTTGAAGATCCCGGGACAGGGGGCGCGGAGACCCAGTACTTC. The V gene is TRBV29-1, the J gene TRBJ2-5; the match to TRBD1 covers 12 bases. Germline assignment: CDR1 SQVTM and CDR2 ANQGSEA. The CDR3 loop spans 16 amino acids. With 0 bases clipped from V and 5 bases from J, the junction kept 7 bases outside the gene matches.

This chain joins TRBV27 and TRBJ1-5; 9 nucleotides match TRBD1. V lost 5 bases to trimming and J lost 4 bases; unmatched junction nucleotides: 6. The CDR3 has 15 residues. CDR1 and CDR2 (germline): MNHEY, SMNVEV (reference sequence). Here the CDR3 DNA reads TGTGCCAGCAGTCCGGGACAGGGAATAAATCAGCCCCAGCATTTT. Its protein product is CASSPGQGINQPQHF.

CDR3 sequence: CASSQARGLNQPQHF. CDR3 nucleotide sequence: TGCGCCAGCAGCCAAGCCCGGGGACTGAATCAGCCCCAGCATTTT. The chain uses TRBV4-3 and TRBJ1-5, with D maybe TRBD1 (5 bases). This CDR3 is built from 15 residues. The germline V gene has CDR1 LGHNA and CDR2 YSLEER. V lost 1 base, J lost 4 bases, and 11 bases lay in between.

The rearrangement uses TRBV28 and TRBJ1-2; unclear D gene. The germline V gene has CDR1 MDHEN and CDR2 SYDVKM. The CDR3 contains 13 residues. The ends were cut back, 1 base at V and 7 bases at J, with 10 bases in the middle. The CDR3 here is CASSLSGFSGYTF. DNA of the CDR3: TGTGCCAGCAGTTTATCGGGGTTTAGTGGCTACACCTTC.

The chain uses TRBV28 and TRBJ2-7; 10 nucleotides agree with TRBD2. CDR1 and CDR2 (germline): MDHEN, SYDVKM. The length of the CDR3 is 14 residues. V lost 2 bases, J lost 3 bases, and 1 base stayed unmatched. The CDR3 is CASSLLAGVYEQYF. In nucleotides, the CDR3 is TGTGCCAGCAGTTTACTAGCGGGAGTCTACGAGCAGTACTTC.

The V gene is TRBV7-2, the J gene TRBJ2-7; 7 bases fit TRBD2. There are 14 residues in the CDR3. Germline lookup yields CDR1 SGHTA and CDR2 FQGNSA. J lost 6 bases, V lost 2 bases, and 7 bases had no gene match. The CDR3 bases are TGTGCCAGCAGCTTATGGGAGGGTTTAGGCGAGCAGTACTTC. It is translated as CASSLWEGLGEQYF.